This entry lists 17 T cell receptor beta chains sequenced from one sample in a study of Graves' ophthalmopathy and Graves' hyperthyroidism. Amplification of TCR beta CDR3 regions used RNA transcripts. First-round RT-PCR with HTBI primers preceded a second-round multiplex PCR. TCRdb re-analysed the multiplex PCR reads in MiXCR, keeping a single row per CDR3 protein. The sample includes approximately 540,000 distinct CDR3 sequences, 35% to 40% seen only once; the top ten take roughly 4%. The sequenced material came from peripheral blood or thyroid tissue (not recorded which). All receptors derive from an adult man with Graves' hyperthyroidism.

Ten or more counts support this clonotype. The rearrangement uses TRBV5-1 and TRBJ1-2; TRBD1 aligns across 8 bases. Germline CDR1 is SGHRS and CDR2 is YFSETQ. The length of the CDR3 is 14 residues. With V trimmed by 4 bases and J by 8 bases, 10 bases remained unmatched. The CDR3 DNA is TGCGCCAGCAGCCTGGACAGGGTGTCTTACGGCTACACCTTC. It encodes CASSLDRVSYGYTF. Based on the CDR3 plus reference TRBV5-1 and TRBJ1-2, the full variable domain is KAGVTQTPRYLIKTRGQQVTLSCSPISGHRSVSWYQQTPGQGLQFLFEYFSETQRNKGNFPGRFSGRQFSNSRSEMNVSTLELGDSALYLCASSLDRVSYGYTFGSGTRLTVV.

The genes are TRBV20-1 and TRBJ2-3; D remains unclear. Trimming took off 5 bases at V and 1 base at J, with 4 bases between the two ends. The CDR3 contains 11 residues. CDR1 is DFQATT and CDR2 is SNEGSKA in the germline V gene (reference sequence). The CDR3 bases are TGCAGTGCTGGGCGCACAGATACGCAGTATTTT. Its translation is CSAGRTDTQYF.

The chain is built from TRBV11-2 and TRBJ1-4; tentative D call: TRBD1 (5 bases). CDR1 is SGHAT and CDR2 is FQNNGV in the germline V gene. V lost 8 bases, J lost 10 bases, and 14 bases lay in between. CDR3 length: 12 amino acids. The CDR3 is CASGLGVGKLFF. The CDR3 nucleotides are TGTGCCAGCGGCCTGGGGGTGGGAAAACTGTTTTTT.

This clonotype was counted ten times or more. This rearrangement joins TRBV11-2 to TRBJ1-1; D remains ambiguous. The CDR3 consists of 15 residues. Germline CDR1 reads SGHAT; CDR2 reads FQNNGV. Deletions cut 5 bases from V and 1 base from J, with 14 bases between. The CDR3 DNA reads as TGTGCCAGCAGCCCGACTTGGACGGGGAACACTGAAGCTTTCTTT. The encoded protein is CASSPTWTGNTEAFF. Full variable domain (outside the CDR3, taken from reference TRBV11-2 and TRBJ1-1): EAGVAQSPRYKIIEKRQSVAFWCNPISGHATLYWYQQILGQGPKLLIQFQNNGVVDDSQLPKDRFSAERLKGVDSTLKIQPAKLEDSAVYLCASSPTWTGNTEAFFGQGTRLTVV.

This clonotype was counted a few times. In DNA form, the CDR3 reads TGTGCCAGCAGCCCCAGGACGTTATCCTACGAGCAGTACTTC. Protein: CASSPRTLSYEQYF. The chain couples TRBV7-2 to TRBJ2-7; D not resolved. CDR1 is SGHTA, CDR2 FQGNSA, per germline. The CDR3 covers 14 residues. V was cut by 5 bases and J by 1 base, with 12 bases left in between.

This clonotype was counted at least ten times. The rearrangement uses TRBV24-1 and TRBJ2-7; maybe TRBD2 (7 bases). This CDR3 contains 13 residues. From germline, CDR1 is KGHDR and CDR2 SFDVKD. Trimming left V 5 bases short and J 4 bases short, with 11 bases between. CDR3 region: CATSAQGGYEQYF. The CDR3 DNA sequence: TGTGCCACCAGTGCACAGGGAGGGTACGAGCAGTACTTC.

CDR3 in amino acids: CASSPGTGPYGNTIYF. CDR3 DNA sequence: TGTGCCAGCAGTCCCGGGACAGGGCCCTATGGAAACACCATATATTTT. The chain joins TRBV12-3 or TRBV12-4 to TRBJ1-3, with 9 bases fitting TRBD1. There are 16 residues in the CDR3. With 5 bases clipped from V and 3 bases from J, the junction kept 8 bases outside the gene matches.

This clonotype showed up many times. CDR3 nucleotide sequence: TGTGCCATCAGGGACAGGGGGCAACGGGACACCATATATTTT. Its translation is CAIRDRGQRDTIYF. The chain couples TRBV10-3 to TRBJ1-3; TRBD1 matches 11 bases. Per the germline V gene, CDR1 is ENHRY and CDR2 is SYGVKD. J was trimmed by 8 bases and V by 6 bases; bases with no gene match: 6. CDR3 length: 14 residues.

The chain joins TRBV6-6 to TRBJ1-4, with TRBD1 matching 9 bases. This CDR3 is 15 amino acids long. J was trimmed by 13 bases and V by 5 bases; bases with no gene match: 14. Germline V CDR1 and CDR2: MNHNY, SVGAGI (reference sequence). DNA for the CDR3: TGTGCCAGCAGTCCCGGGACAGGGAGGGGTGGTAGACTGTTTTTT. Protein: CASSPGTGRGGRLFF.

This clonotype was detected ten times or more. The chain joins TRBV7-8 to TRBJ1-2; a possible D gene is TRBD1 (6 bases). Looked up from germline, CDR1 is SGHVS and CDR2 is FQNEAQ. Trimming pared 0 bases from V and 4 bases from J, leaving 12 bases between. The CDR3 sequence is 15 residues long. CDR3 nucleotide sequence: TGTGCCAGCAGCTTAGCCAAGAGGGGGTTCTATGGCTACACCTTC. This sequence encodes CASSLAKRGFYGYTF.

This sequence joins TRBV20-1 and TRBJ1-4, with 7 bases matching TRBD1. V was clipped by 7 bases and J by 1 base; unmatched bases: 9. Germline V gives CDR1 DFQATT, CDR2 SNEGSKA (reference sequence). This CDR3 comprises 15 residues. The CDR3 here is CSVAAGGGTNEKLFF. CDR3 nucleotides: TGCAGTGTCGCAGCAGGGGGGGGAACTAATGAAAAACTGTTTTTT.

This clonotype has a count of ten or more. The rearrangement uses TRBV7-8 and TRBJ2-7; 7 nucleotides line up with TRBD1. The junction had 10 bases not matched to a gene; V was cut back by 5 bases and J by 0 bases. The CDR3 has 16 residues. Looked up from germline, CDR1 is SGHVS and CDR2 is FQNEAQ. CDR3 loop: CASSPRQGIISYEQYF. For the CDR3, the DNA is TGTGCCAGCAGCCCACGACAGGGAATAATCTCCTACGAGCAGTACTTC.

This clonotype is a singleton in its sample. The chain employs TRBV29-1 and TRBJ2-2, with TRBD2 matching 15 bases. The CDR3 loop spans 17 amino acids. Looked up from germline, CDR1 is SQVTM and CDR2 is ANQGSEA. The V and J ends lost 0 bases and 11 bases, in that order; junction bases with no gene match: 10. The CDR3 DNA is TGCAGCGTTGAAGATCGGACTAGCGGGAGGGCCTCGGGCGAGCTGTTTTTT. It encodes CSVEDRTSGRASGELFF.

At least ten counts were recorded for this clonotype. A junction end diverges from the germline sequence, so it may reflect a read error. The CDR3 nucleotides read TGTGCTAGCAGCTTGTATGAAAAAACCGGGGAGCTGTTTTTT. Amino acids: CASSLYEKTGELFF. The V gene is TRBV7-7, the J gene TRBJ2-2; D gene uncertain. The CDR3 contains 14 residues. The V gene's germline CDR1 is SSHAT and CDR2 FNYEAQ (reference sequence).

This chain links TRBV11-2 with TRBJ1-6, with unresolved D. The CDR3 runs 15 residues. The germline V gene encodes CDR1 SGHAT and CDR2 FQNNGV. V was cut by 5 bases and J by 7 bases, with 15 bases left in between. The CDR3 is CASSRGTASNSPLHF. In DNA, the CDR3 is TGTGCCAGCAGCCGCGGCACAGCTAGCAATTCACCCCTCCACTTT.

This clonotype was picked up many times. V is TRBV5-8 and J is TRBJ2-7; 9 nucleotides match TRBD1. Trimming took 0 bases from V and 6 from J; bases not matched to a gene: 7. The CDR3 is 15 amino acids. CDR1 is SGHTS and CDR2 is YDEGEE in the germline V gene. CDR3 bases: TGTGCCAGCAGCTTGGAGCTCGGGACAGGGTTCGAGCAGTACTTC. Translated, it gives CASSLELGTGFEQYF.

The J gene is TRBJ1-1, the V gene TRBV2, with a tentative D call TRBD1 (5 bases). Germline CDR1 SNHLY, CDR2 FYNNEI. The CDR3 consists of 15 residues. Trimming removed 4 bases from V and 3 bases from J, with 15 bases in between. In nucleotides, the CDR3 is TGTGCCAGCAGTGGCGTGGGGGGGTGGGACACTGAAGCTTTCTTT. This translates into CASSGVGGWDTEAFF.